One TCR beta chain is described in this entry. Its antigen is not identified. Germline assignment: CDR1 MNHNS and CDR2 SASEGT. V was pared by 3 bases and J by 0 bases, with 9 bases between. The CDR3 runs to 16 residues. The data were taken from a study of cytomegalovirus exposure and HLA in healthy donors. The PCR contained 60 Vbeta and 13 Jbeta primers. This table comes from immunoSEQ multiplex PCR, and its TCRdb copy is limited to in-frame clones, with some not included. The sample shows about 120,000 clones, 70% to 85% of them seen only once. General study results and limits: Reports credit the classifier with highly specific, highly sensitive diagnosis of cytomegalovirus status. A later analysis appeared to link common viral pathogens to several of the most significant clusters.

Each donor was nominally healthy when sampled (though unrecorded immune exposures were likely). The source of this sequence is a man aged 40-50 years in good health and CMV-seropositive. The sequenced sample consisted of PBMCs. This chain links TRBV6-1 with TRBJ1-6; no firm D call. As DNA, the CDR3 is TGTGCCAGCAGTGAGCTCGGGAGCTCCTATAATTCACCCCTCCACTTT. Translated, it gives CASSELGSSYNSPLHF.